Below are 31 T cell receptor beta chains sequenced from a single sample in a study of OX40 agonist ivuxolimab in advanced cancers. Method: immunoSEQ multiplex PCR; TCRdb's copy keeps in-frame clones and lacks some. The repertoire includes over 65,000 clones, around 80% of them detected once, and about 0.44% sits in the top ten. The sample in question was CD4+ or CD8+ T cells sorted from blood, obtained in a trial of the OX40 agonist ivuxolimab. The receptor set was obtained from an adult with an advanced solid tumor such as melanoma, head and neck, liver or kidney cancer.

The chain's CDR3 is CASSESPGYSNQPQHF. The DNA for the CDR3 is TGTGCCAGCAGTGAATCCCCAGGGTATAGCAATCAGCCCCAGCATTTT. The chain uses TRBV6-1 and TRBJ1-5; the D gene is possibly TRBD1 (5 bases). V shed 2 bases and J shed 0 bases, with 11 bases lying between them. The germline V gene has CDR1 MNHNS and CDR2 SASEGT. This CDR3 is 16 amino acids long.

The rearrangement joins TRBV7-2 to TRBJ2-1; tentatively, D is TRBD1 (6 bases). CDR1 is SGHTA, CDR2 FQGNSA, per germline. This CDR3 is built from 15 residues. V lost 5 bases to trimming and J lost 5 bases, with 16 bases between them. CDR3 bases: TGTGCCAGCAGCGCCCGACAGGTTGGACACAATGAGCAGTTCTTC. Translating gives CASSARQVGHNEQFF.

The DNA of the CDR3 is TGTGCCAGCAGTCCGGACAGGGACGCCTACGAGCAGTACGTC. Protein product: CASSPDRDAYEQYV. The gene calls are TRBV6-5 and TRBJ2-7; 8 nucleotides match TRBD1. Trimming cost V 5 bases and J 2 bases; bases outside gene matches: 5. Germline V gives CDR1 MNHEY, CDR2 SVGAGI. The CDR3 extends over 14 amino acids.

DNA of the CDR3: TGTGCCAGCAGCTGGGGGGGTCCGGACAATGAGCAGTTCTTC. It encodes CASSWGGPDNEQFF. V gene TRBV5-4 combines with J gene TRBJ2-1; 7 bases are shared with TRBD2. V shed 3 bases, J shed 5 bases, and the junction held 5 bases outside the gene matches. CDR1 is SGHNT and CDR2 is YYREEE in the germline V gene (reference sequence). This CDR3 contains 14 residues.

The genes are TRBV2 and TRBJ2-1, with 11 nucleotides matching TRBD2. V lost 6 bases to trimming and J lost 7 bases; unmatched junction nucleotides: 11. This CDR3 comprises 16 residues. Germline loops: CDR1 SNHLY, CDR2 FYNNEI. The CDR3 region is CASRANIAGGRNEQFF. In DNA form, the CDR3 reads TGTGCCAGCAGGGCCAATATAGCGGGGGGGCGAAATGAGCAGTTCTTC.

J is TRBJ1-4 and V is TRBV7-9; no definite D call. Germline lookup yields CDR1 SEHNR and CDR2 FQNEAQ (reference sequence). The ends were cut back, 2 bases at V and 11 bases at J, with 6 bases in the middle. This CDR3 region has 11 residues. CDR3 in DNA: TGTGCCAGCAGCTTAAGTGAGAAACTGTTTTTT. It specifies CASSLSEKLFF.

CDR3 in DNA: TGTGCCTTTACAGGGAATGGCAATCAGCCCCAGCATTTT. Encoded protein: CAFTGNGNQPQHF. V usage is TRBV30 and J usage is TRBJ1-5; D might be TRBD1 (6 bases). The CDR3 spans 13 residues. Per the germline V gene, CDR1 is GTSNPN and CDR2 is SVGIG (reference sequence). Trimming pared 7 bases from V and 2 bases from J, leaving 12 bases between.

The genes are TRBV7-7 and TRBJ1-4, with D hard to call. Germline CDR1 reads SSHAT; CDR2 reads FNYEAQ (reference sequence). The V gene lost 5 bases and the J gene lost 8 bases, with 12 bases spanning the gap. The CDR3 runs to 13 residues. The CDR3 loop is CASSRDLREKLFF. CDR3 nucleotides: TGTGCCAGCAGCCGCGATCTCAGGGAAAAACTGTTTTTT.

V is TRBV18 and J is TRBJ2-1; D is unclear. This CDR3 is built from 13 residues. The ends were cut back, 3 bases at V and 8 bases at J, with 11 bases in the middle. Germline-derived CDR1 and CDR2 are KGHSH and LQKENI. The CDR3 here is CASSPGLIDEQFF. The CDR3 region has the DNA TGTGCCAGCTCACCGGGGTTGATCGATGAGCAGTTCTTC.

V is TRBV15 and J is TRBJ2-7, with D perhaps matching TRBD1 (6 bases). CDR1 is LNHNV and CDR2 is YYDKDF in the germline V gene (reference sequence). This CDR3 region has 15 residues. V was clipped by 0 bases and J by 3 bases, with 12 bases between them. The chain's CDR3 is CATSRDWDTSYEQYF. The CDR3 DNA sequence: TGTGCCACCAGCAGAGATTGGGACACCAGCTACGAGCAGTACTTC. Variable domain in full (rest from reference TRBV15 and TRBJ2-7): DAMVIQNPRYQVTQFGKPVTLSCSQTLNHNVMYWYQQKSSQAPKLLFHYYDKDFNNEADTPDNFQSRRPNTSFCFLDIRSPGLGDTAMYLCATSRDWDTSYEQYFGPGTRLTVT.

The chain carries TRBV6-5 and TRBJ1-1; weak D call: TRBD1 (6 bases). There are 15 residues in the CDR3. The V end lost 5 bases, the J end lost 1 base, and 14 bases lay between the germline ends. Germline loops: CDR1 MNHEY, CDR2 SVGAGI. Here the CDR3 reads CASSRLQTGNTEAFF. Written as DNA, the CDR3 is TGTGCCAGCAGTCGTCTACAGACAGGGAACACTGAAGCTTTCTTT.

V usage is TRBV7-2 and J usage is TRBJ2-3; tentatively, D is TRBD1 (5 bases). CDR1 and CDR2 from the germline V gene are SGHTA and FQGNSA. This CDR3 contains 16 residues. The V end was cut by 5 bases, the J end by 0 bases, with 15 bases between. The CDR3: CASSIGHLTSTDTQYF. The CDR3 DNA reads as TGTGCCAGCAGCATCGGACATCTAACTAGCACAGATACGCAGTATTTT.

The J gene is TRBJ2-7, the V gene TRBV2; D ambiguous. Germline V gene data show CDR1 as SNHLY and CDR2 as FYNNEI. This CDR3 has 12 amino acids. The V and J ends lost 6 bases and 0 bases respectively, with 6 bases between them. This CDR3 reads CASSLSSYEQYV. For the CDR3, the DNA is TGTGCCAGCAGCCTATCCTCCTACGAGCAGTACGTC.

This rearrangement joins TRBV6-6 to TRBJ2-1, with D perhaps matching TRBD1 (6 bases). Per germline, CDR1 MNHNY and CDR2 SVGAGI (reference sequence). V was shortened by 8 bases and J by 0 bases, with 11 bases between the two germline ends. This CDR3 is 14 amino acids long. The CDR3 DNA follows: TGTGCCAGCCAAGGGGGACGCTCCTACAATGAGCAGTTCTTC. It translates to CASQGGRSYNEQFF.

The chain carries TRBV5-1 and TRBJ1-2; the D gene is possibly TRBD1 (6 bases). V shed 5 bases and J shed 4 bases, with 12 bases lying between them. Looked up from germline, CDR1 is SGHRS and CDR2 is YFSETQ. The CDR3 runs 13 residues. CDR3 in DNA: TGCGCCAGCAGACCAAGGGGGTTCTATGGCTACACCTTC. This encodes CASRPRGFYGYTF.

The V and J genes are TRBV28 and TRBJ2-5; 9 bases match TRBD1. Trimming cost V 7 bases and J 5 bases; bases outside gene matches: 8. Looked up from germline, CDR1 is MDHEN and CDR2 is SYDVKM. The CDR3 spans 14 residues. In nucleotides, the CDR3 is TGTGCCAGCACCACCGGACAGGGGTGGGAGACCCAGTACTTC. Its protein is CASTTGQGWETQYF.

This clone was counted only a few times. This rearrangement joins TRBV7-2 to TRBJ1-4, with 7 bases fitting TRBD1. The CDR3 contains 17 residues. Germline V gene lookup returns CDR1 SGHTA and CDR2 FQGNSA. The V and J ends lost 1 base and 7 bases, in that order; junction bases with no gene match: 12. The chain's CDR3 is CASSLGLSPGGGEKLFF. CDR3 in DNA: TGTGCCAGCAGCTTAGGCCTTAGTCCAGGGGGAGGTGAAAAACTGTTTTTT. The variable domain in full, completed from reference TRBV7-2 and TRBJ1-4, reads GAGVSQSPSNKVTEKGKDVELRCDPISGHTALYWYRQSLGQGLEFLIYFQGNSAPDKSGLPSDRFSAERTGGSVSTLTIQRTQQEDSAVYLCASSLGLSPGGGEKLFFGSGTQLSVL.

The CDR3 DNA follows: TGTGCCAGCAGCCAAGATAGTGCGAGCACTGAAGCTTTCTTT. This gives the protein CASSQDSASTEAFF. The chain is built from TRBV4-2 and TRBJ1-1; D is undetermined. The CDR3 loop spans 14 amino acids. Trimming shortened V by 0 bases and J by 4 bases, and 9 bases separated the two germline ends. Germline assignment: CDR1 LGHNA and CDR2 YNFKEQ.

This clone was seen a single time. The chain uses TRBV29-1 and TRBJ1-1; 9 positions agree with TRBD1. Unmatched junction bases numbered 3, after V lost 6 bases and J lost 4 bases. The CDR3 loop spans 12 amino acids. Germline loops: CDR1 SQVTM, CDR2 ANQGSEA. The CDR3 here is CSVGTGPTEAFF. The DNA for the CDR3 is TGCAGCGTAGGGACAGGGCCCACTGAAGCTTTCTTT.

The J gene is TRBJ1-4, the V gene TRBV5-4, with D possibly being TRBD1 (5 bases). This CDR3 has 15 residues. CDR1 and CDR2 (germline): SGHNT, YYREEE (reference sequence). Trimming stripped 3 bases from V and 5 bases from J, with 14 bases between. As DNA, the CDR3 is TGTGCCAGCAGCTCGGGAGGGGCGGGCAATGAAAAACTGTTTTTT. Translation: CASSSGGAGNEKLFF.

This clone was recorded only once. J is TRBJ2-1 and V is TRBV7-2; weak D call: TRBD1 (5 bases). Looked up from germline, CDR1 is SGHTA and CDR2 is FQGNSA. This CDR3 has 16 residues. V gave up 2 bases and J gave up 4 bases, with 15 bases separating them. The CDR3 loop reads CASSLFRTPFYNEQFF. CDR3 bases: TGTGCCAGCAGCTTATTCCGGACACCTTTTTACAATGAGCAGTTCTTC.

The rearrangement uses TRBV28 and TRBJ1-3; D not certain. V was shortened by 7 bases and J by 9 bases, with 10 bases between the two germline ends. This CDR3 spans 11 amino acids. Germline loops: CDR1 MDHEN, CDR2 SYDVKM. The CDR3 DNA follows: TGTGCCAGCACCCTGGAGAGCACCATATATTTT. This codes for CASTLESTIYF.

The V and J genes are TRBV11-2 and TRBJ1-2; D is uncertain. CDR1 is SGHAT and CDR2 is FQNNGV in the germline V gene. The V end was cut by 5 bases, the J end by 6 bases, with 13 bases between. This CDR3 spans 13 amino acids. The CDR3 DNA is TGTGCCAGCAGCCGTGACACGGGTGATGGCTACACCTTC. It is translated as CASSRDTGDGYTF.

A single count supports this clone. The chain joins TRBV15 to TRBJ2-3; 8 nucleotides align to TRBD2. CDR3 length: 16 amino acids. J lost 0 bases, V lost 4 bases, and 6 bases had no gene match. Per germline, CDR1 LNHNV and CDR2 YYDKDF (reference sequence). As DNA, the CDR3 is TGTGCCACCAGCATGGGAACTAGCGGTAGCACAGATACGCAGTATTTT. This sequence encodes CATSMGTSGSTDTQYF.

This clone was seen just once. The CDR3 DNA reads as TGTGCCAGCAGTAGGAATGAGGTCTCCACAGGCTACACCTTC. It specifies CASSRNEVSTGYTF. The chain carries TRBV27 and TRBJ1-2; no firm D call. The CDR3 totals 14 residues. CDR1 and CDR2 from the germline V gene are MNHEY and SMNVEV (reference sequence). Trimming removed 5 bases at V and 8 bases at J, with 18 bases between.

V and J are TRBV6-1 and TRBJ2-7; tentatively, D is TRBD2 (5 bases). The CDR3 covers 15 residues. V dropped 0 bases and J dropped 3 bases, with 12 bases sitting between them. The germline CDR1 and CDR2 sequences are MNHNS and SASEGT. CDR3 in DNA: TGTGCCAGCAGTGAAGCAGGGTTAGGGAGCTACGAGCAGTACGTC. Protein sequence: CASSEAGLGSYEQYV.

V usage is TRBV18 and J usage is TRBJ2-4, with D uncertain. This CDR3 has 15 residues. V was pared by 1 base and J by 3 bases, with 10 bases between. Germline loops: CDR1 KGHSH, CDR2 LQKENI. The CDR3 region has the DNA TGTGCCAGCTCACCACTGGACGATGGCAAAAACATTCAGTACTTC. Translated, it gives CASSPLDDGKNIQYF. Looking up the rest from reference TRBV18 and TRBJ2-4 gives the full variable domain: NAGVMQNPRHLVRRRGQEARLRCSPMKGHSHVYWYRQLPEEGLKFMVYLQKENIIDESGMPKERFSAEFPKEGPSILRIQQVVRGDSAAYFCASSPLDDGKNIQYFGAGTRLSVL.

The chain recombines TRBV29-1 with TRBJ1-2; no clear D. This CDR3 comprises 13 residues. From germline, CDR1 is SQVTM and CDR2 ANQGSEA. Trimming took off 2 bases at V and 2 bases at J, with 9 bases between the two ends. The CDR3 DNA reads as TGCAGCGTTGAACCCGACAACAACTATGGCTACACCTTC. As protein: CSVEPDNNYGYTF.

The chain recombines TRBV5-6 with TRBJ2-3; 7 positions agree with TRBD1. The CDR3 spans 13 residues. CDR1 is SGHDT and CDR2 is YYEEEE in the germline V gene. Trimming at V came to 7 bases and at J to 3 bases, leaving 5 bases not matched to a gene. CDR3 coding DNA: TGTGCCAGCGAACTACAGGGGACAGATACGCAGTATTTT. Translating gives CASELQGTDTQYF.

The chain is built from TRBV18 and TRBJ2-3; 8 bases agree with TRBD1. V was pared by 3 bases and J by 5 bases, with 7 bases of the junction left unmatched. There are 15 residues in the CDR3. Per germline, CDR1 KGHSH and CDR2 LQKENI. In nucleotides, the CDR3 is TGTGCCAGCTCACCGTCCCAACAGGGGGGAGATACGCAGTATTTT. This sequence encodes CASSPSQQGGDTQYF. The complete variable domain, with remaining parts taken from reference TRBV18 and TRBJ2-3, reads NAGVMQNPRHLVRRRGQEARLRCSPMKGHSHVYWYRQLPEEGLKFMVYLQKENIIDESGMPKERFSAEFPKEGPSILRIQQVVRGDSAAYFCASSPSQQGGDTQYFGPGTRLTVL.

The J gene is TRBJ1-3, the V gene TRBV7-9; D is undetermined. V dropped 1 base and J dropped 8 bases, with 3 bases sitting between them. CDR1 and CDR2 (germline): SEHNR, FQNEAQ (reference sequence). This CDR3 region has 11 residues. The CDR3 sequence: CASSLDDTIYF. The CDR3 DNA is TGTGCCAGCAGCTTAGACGACACCATATATTTT.